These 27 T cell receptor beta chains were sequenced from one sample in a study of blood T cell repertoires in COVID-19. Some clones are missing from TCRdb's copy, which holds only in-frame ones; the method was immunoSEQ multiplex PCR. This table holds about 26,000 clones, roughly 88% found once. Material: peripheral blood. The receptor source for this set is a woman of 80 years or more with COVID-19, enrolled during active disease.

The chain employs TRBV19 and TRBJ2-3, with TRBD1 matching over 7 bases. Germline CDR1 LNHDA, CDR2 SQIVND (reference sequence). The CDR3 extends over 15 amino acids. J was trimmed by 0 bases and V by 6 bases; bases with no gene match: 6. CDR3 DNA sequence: TGTGCCAGTAGCAGGGGACAGAGTAGCACAGATACGCAGTATTTT. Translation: CASSRGQSSTDTQYF.

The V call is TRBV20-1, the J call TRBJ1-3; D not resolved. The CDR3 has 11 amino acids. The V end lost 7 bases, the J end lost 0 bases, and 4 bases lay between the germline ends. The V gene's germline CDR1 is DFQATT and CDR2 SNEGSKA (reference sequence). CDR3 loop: CSVSSGNTIYF. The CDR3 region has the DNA TGCAGTGTCAGCTCTGGAAACACCATATATTTT.

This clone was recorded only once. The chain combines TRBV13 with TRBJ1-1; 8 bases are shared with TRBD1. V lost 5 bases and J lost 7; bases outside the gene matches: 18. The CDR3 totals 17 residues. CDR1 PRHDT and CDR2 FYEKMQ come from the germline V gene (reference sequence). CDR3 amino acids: CASSPSPGGEQLGEAFF. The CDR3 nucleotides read TGTGCCAGCAGCCCCTCCCCAGGGGGCGAGCAGTTGGGTGAAGCTTTCTTT.

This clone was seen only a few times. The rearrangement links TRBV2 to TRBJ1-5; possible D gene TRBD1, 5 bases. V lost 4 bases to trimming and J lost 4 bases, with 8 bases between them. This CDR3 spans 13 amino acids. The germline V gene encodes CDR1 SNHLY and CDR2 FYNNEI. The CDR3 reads CASSVSGNQPQHF. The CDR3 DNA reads TGTGCCAGCAGTGTGTCAGGGAATCAGCCCCAGCATTTT.

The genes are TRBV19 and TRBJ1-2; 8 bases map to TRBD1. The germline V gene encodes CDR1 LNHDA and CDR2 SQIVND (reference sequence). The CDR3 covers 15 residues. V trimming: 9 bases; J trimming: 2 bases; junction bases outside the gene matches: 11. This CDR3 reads CASTDPPGGNYGYTF. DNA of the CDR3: TGTGCCAGCACCGATCCCCCAGGGGGCAACTATGGCTACACCTTC.

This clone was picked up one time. The CDR3 nucleotides are TGTGCCAGCAGCACAGGGGAGGGCAATCAGCCCCAGCATTTT. This encodes CASSTGEGNQPQHF. The V gene is TRBV7-8, the J gene TRBJ1-5; 7 bases are a match to TRBD1. Germline-derived CDR1 and CDR2 are SGHVS and FQNEAQ. This CDR3 comprises 14 residues. Trimming removed 5 bases from V and 2 bases from J; junction bases left unmatched: 3.

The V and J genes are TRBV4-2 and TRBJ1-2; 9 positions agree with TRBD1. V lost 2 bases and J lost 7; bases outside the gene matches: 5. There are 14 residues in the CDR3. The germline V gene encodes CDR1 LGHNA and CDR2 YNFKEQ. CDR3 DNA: TGTGCCAGCAGCCAACTGGACAGGGGCCGTGGCTACACCTTC. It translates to CASSQLDRGRGYTF.

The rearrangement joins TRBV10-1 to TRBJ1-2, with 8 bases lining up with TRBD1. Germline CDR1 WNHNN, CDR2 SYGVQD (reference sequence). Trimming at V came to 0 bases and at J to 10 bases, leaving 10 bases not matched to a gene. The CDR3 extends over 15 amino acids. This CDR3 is CASSESTTGERAYTF. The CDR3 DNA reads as TGCGCCAGCAGTGAGTCGACGACAGGGGAAAGGGCCTACACCTTC.

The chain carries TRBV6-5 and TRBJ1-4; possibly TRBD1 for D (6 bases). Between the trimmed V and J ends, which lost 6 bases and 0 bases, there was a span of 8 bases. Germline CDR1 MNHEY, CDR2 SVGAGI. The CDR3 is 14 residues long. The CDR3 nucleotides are TGTGCCAGCAGCTCAGGGGCAACTAATGAAAAACTGTTTTTT. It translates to CASSSGATNEKLFF.

CDR3 sequence: CASSAAGGPGELFF. The CDR3 DNA sequence: TGTGCCAGCAGTGCTGCGGGGGGCCCGGGGGAGCTGTTTTTT. The rearrangement joins TRBV6-4 to TRBJ2-2; 8 bases align to TRBD2. Germline CDR1 is MRHNA and CDR2 is SNTAGT. V shed 4 bases, J shed 8 bases, and the junction held 6 bases outside the gene matches. There are 14 residues in the CDR3.

CDR3 DNA: TGTGCCAGCAGTCACCGACAGGGGGATAGGCGCACTGAAGCTTTCTTT. As protein: CASSHRQGDRRTEAFF. The chain joins TRBV13 to TRBJ1-1; 9 bases line up with TRBD1. The CDR3 length is 16 residues. Germline V lookup: CDR1 PRHDT, CDR2 FYEKMQ (reference sequence). The ends lost 6 bases at V and 4 bases at J; junction bases unmatched: 12.

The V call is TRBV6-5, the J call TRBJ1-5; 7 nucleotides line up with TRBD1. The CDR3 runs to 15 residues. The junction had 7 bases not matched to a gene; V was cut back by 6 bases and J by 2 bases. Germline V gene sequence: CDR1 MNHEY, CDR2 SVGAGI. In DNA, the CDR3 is TGTGCCAGCAGGCCGACAGGGCTAGGCAATCAGCCCCAGCATTTT. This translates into CASRPTGLGNQPQHF.

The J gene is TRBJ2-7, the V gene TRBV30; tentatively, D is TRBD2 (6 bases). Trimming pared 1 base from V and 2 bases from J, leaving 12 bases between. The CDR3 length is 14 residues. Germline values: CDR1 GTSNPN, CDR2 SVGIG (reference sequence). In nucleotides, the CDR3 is TGTGCCTGGAGTGACGTGACTAGAACCTACGAGCAGTACTTC. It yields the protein CAWSDVTRTYEQYF.

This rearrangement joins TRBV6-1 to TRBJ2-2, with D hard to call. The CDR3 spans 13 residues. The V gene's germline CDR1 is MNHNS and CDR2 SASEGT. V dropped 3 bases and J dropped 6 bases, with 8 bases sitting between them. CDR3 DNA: TGTGCCAGCAGTGACCAGGTTTCCGGGGAGCTGTTTTTT. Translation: CASSDQVSGELFF.

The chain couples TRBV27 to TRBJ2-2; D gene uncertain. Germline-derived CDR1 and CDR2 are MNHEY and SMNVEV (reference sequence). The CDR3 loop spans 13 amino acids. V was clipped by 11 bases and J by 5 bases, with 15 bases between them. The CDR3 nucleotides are TGTGCCGCGATGCGGTTAAGGACCGGGGAGCTGTTTTTT. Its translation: CAAMRLRTGELFF.

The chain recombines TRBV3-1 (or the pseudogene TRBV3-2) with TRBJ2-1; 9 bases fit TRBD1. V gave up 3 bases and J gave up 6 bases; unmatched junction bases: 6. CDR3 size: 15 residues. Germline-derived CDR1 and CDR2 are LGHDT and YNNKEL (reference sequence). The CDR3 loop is CASSQDRGIFNEQFF. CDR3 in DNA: TGTGCCAGCAGCCAGGACAGGGGAATTTTCAATGAGCAGTTCTTC.

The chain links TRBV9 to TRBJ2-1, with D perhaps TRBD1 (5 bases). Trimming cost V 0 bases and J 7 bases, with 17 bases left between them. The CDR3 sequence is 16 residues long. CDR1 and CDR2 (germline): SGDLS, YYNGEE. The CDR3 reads CASSVGGLGVTNEQFF. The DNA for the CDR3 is TGTGCCAGCAGCGTAGGGGGTTTAGGGGTCACGAATGAGCAGTTCTTC.

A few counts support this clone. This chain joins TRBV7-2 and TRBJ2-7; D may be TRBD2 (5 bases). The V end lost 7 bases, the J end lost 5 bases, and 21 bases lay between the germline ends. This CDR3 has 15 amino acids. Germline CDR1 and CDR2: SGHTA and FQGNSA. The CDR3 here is CASTLRGYPNHEQYF. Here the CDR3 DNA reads TGTGCCAGCACTCTACGGGGTTACCCTAACCACGAGCAGTACTTC.

This chain's CDR3 is CASNVDRASFGYTF. The DNA of the CDR3 is TGTGCCAGTAATGTGGACAGGGCGTCGTTTGGCTACACCTTC. This sequence joins TRBV19 and TRBJ1-2; 8 positions agree with TRBD1. The germline gives CDR1 LNHDA, CDR2 SQIVND (reference sequence). This CDR3 contains 14 residues. The V and J ends lost 7 bases and 7 bases, in that order; junction bases with no gene match: 11.

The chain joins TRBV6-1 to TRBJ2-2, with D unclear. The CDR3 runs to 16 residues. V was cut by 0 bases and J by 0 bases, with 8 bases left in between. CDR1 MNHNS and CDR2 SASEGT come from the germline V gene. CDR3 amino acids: CASSEATRSNTGELFF. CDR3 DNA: TGTGCCAGCAGTGAAGCTACAAGATCGAACACCGGGGAGCTGTTTTTT.

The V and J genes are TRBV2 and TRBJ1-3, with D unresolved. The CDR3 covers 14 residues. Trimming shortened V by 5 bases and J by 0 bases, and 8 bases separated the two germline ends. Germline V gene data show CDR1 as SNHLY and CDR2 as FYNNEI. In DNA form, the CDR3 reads TGTGCCAGCAGTCCAGAATCCTCTGGAAACACCATATATTTT. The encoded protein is CASSPESSGNTIYF.

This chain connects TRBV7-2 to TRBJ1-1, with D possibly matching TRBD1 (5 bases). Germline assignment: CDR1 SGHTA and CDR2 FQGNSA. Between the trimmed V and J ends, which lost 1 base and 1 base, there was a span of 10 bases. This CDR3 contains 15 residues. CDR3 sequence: CASSLGGQGNTEAFF. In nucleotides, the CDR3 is TGTGCCAGCAGCTTAGGTGGTCAGGGGAACACTGAAGCTTTCTTT.

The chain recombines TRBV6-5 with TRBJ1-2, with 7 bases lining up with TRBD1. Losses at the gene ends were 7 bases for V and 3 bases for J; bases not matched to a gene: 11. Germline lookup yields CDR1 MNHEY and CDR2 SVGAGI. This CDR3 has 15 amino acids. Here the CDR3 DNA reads TGTGCCAGCAATTTGGGACAGAACCCTTACTATGGCTACACCTTC. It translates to CASNLGQNPYYGYTF.

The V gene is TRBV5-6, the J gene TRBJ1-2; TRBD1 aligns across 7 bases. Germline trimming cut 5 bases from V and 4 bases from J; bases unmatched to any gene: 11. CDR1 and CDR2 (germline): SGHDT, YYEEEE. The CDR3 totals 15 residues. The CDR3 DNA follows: TGTGCCAGCAGGAAGGACAGGCTACCGGGCTATGGCTACACCTTC. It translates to CASRKDRLPGYGYTF.

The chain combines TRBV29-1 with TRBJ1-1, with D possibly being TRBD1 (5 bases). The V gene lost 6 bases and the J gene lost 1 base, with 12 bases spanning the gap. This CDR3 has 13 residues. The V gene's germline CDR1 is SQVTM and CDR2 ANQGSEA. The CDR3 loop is CSVGRGQNTEAFF. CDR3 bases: TGCAGCGTCGGACGAGGACAGAACACTGAAGCTTTCTTT.

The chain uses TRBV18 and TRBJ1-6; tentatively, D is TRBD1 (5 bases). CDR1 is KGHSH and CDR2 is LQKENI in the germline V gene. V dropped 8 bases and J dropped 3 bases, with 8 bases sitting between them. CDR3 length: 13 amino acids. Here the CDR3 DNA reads TGTGCCAGCCGACAGAACTATAATTCACCCCTCCACTTT. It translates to CASRQNYNSPLHF.

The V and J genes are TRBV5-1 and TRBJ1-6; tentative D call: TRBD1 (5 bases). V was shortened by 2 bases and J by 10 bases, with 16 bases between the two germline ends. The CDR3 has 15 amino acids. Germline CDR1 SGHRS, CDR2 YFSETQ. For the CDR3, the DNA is TGCGCCAGCAGCTTTCTCATAGGGCCAGGGTCACCCCTCCACTTT. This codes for CASSFLIGPGSPLHF.